Given below is one TCR beta chain in context. The source of the sample is a study of T cell changes during pregnancy in multiple sclerosis. Here immunoSEQ multiplex PCR was the method, and the copy in TCRdb shows in-frame clones only, minus some. The data hold some 42,000 clones, with roughly 87% observed a single time. The germline V gene encodes CDR1 MNHEY and CDR2 SMNVEV (reference sequence). The V gene lost 5 bases and the J gene lost 3 bases, with 13 bases spanning the gap. There are 14 residues in the CDR3. The chain carries TRBV27 and TRBJ1-1, with a weak D call TRBD1 (6 bases). The TCR was taken from a female donor with multiple sclerosis, enrolled in a pregnancy study. Sequenced here: CD4+ T cells from peripheral blood mononuclear cells, sampled after pregnancy. In nucleotides, the CDR3 is TGTGCCAGCAGTACCCTGGGGGCTTACACTGAAGCTTTCTTT. Translated: CASSTLGAYTEAFF.